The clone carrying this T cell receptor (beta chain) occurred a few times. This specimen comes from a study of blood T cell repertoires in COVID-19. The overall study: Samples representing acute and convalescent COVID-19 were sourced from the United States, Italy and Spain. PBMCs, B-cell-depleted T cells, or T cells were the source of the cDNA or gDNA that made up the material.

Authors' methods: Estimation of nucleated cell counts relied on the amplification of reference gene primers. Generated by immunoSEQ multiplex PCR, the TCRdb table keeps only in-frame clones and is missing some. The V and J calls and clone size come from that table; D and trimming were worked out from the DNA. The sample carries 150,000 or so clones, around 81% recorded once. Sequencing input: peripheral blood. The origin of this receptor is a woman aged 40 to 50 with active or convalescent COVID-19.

CDR3 coding DNA: TGTGCCAGCAGTCTCACCCGGGACAGGGGGCGCGGCTATGGCTACACCTTC. Its protein is CASSLTRDRGRGYGYTF. The chain carries TRBV3-1 (or the pseudogene TRBV3-2) and TRBJ1-2; 12 bases are shared with TRBD1. The V segment lost 6 bases and the J segment 4 bases; nucleotides outside the gene matches: 12. The CDR3 consists of 17 residues. CDR1 is LGHDT and CDR2 is YNNKEL in the germline V gene (reference sequence).